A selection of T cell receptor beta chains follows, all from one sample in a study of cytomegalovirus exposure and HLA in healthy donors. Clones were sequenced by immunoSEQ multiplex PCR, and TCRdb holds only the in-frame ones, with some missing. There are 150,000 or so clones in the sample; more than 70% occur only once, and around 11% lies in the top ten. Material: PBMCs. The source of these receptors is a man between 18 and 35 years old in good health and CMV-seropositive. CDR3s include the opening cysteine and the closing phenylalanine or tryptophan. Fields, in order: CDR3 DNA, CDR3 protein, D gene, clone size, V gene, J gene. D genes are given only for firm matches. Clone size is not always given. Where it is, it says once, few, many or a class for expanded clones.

TGTGCCAGCAGCTTGGCTGGGGCGGGATCTGGAAACACCATATATTTT,CASSLAGAGSGNTIYF,.,.,TRBV5-5,TRBJ1-3
TGCGCCAGCAGCTTTAGAGCGGGAGACCAAGAGACCCAGTACTTC,CASSFRAGDQETQYF,TRBD2,.,TRBV5-1,TRBJ2-5
TGTGCCAGCCAGAGGGGGGACAGCCTAGTAGATACGCAGTATTTT,CASQRGDSLVDTQYF,.,.,TRBV19,TRBJ2-3
TGCGCCAGCAGCGGAGACAGGCCCTACGAGCAGTACTTC,CASSGDRPYEQYF,.,.,TRBV5-1,TRBJ2-7
TGTGCCCGTAGCGGAACCTACAATGAGCAGTTCTTC,CARSGTYNEQFF,.,.,TRBV30,TRBJ2-1
TGTGCCAGCAGCGTAGGCGCGTTAGCGCCGGGCGGGGTGGGGACCCAGTACTTC,CASSVGALAPGGVGTQYF,.,.,TRBV9,TRBJ2-5
TGTGCCTGGAGGGGCAGGAAGTTGGGCTACACCTTC,CAWRGRKLGYTF,.,.,TRBV30,TRBJ1-2
TGCGCCAGCCACGCGATGAATACGCAGTATTTT,CASHAMNTQYF,.,.,TRBV5-1,TRBJ2-3
TGTGCCAGCAGTTCTAACAGGGACACCATATATTTT,CASSSNRDTIYF,.,.,TRBV11-2,TRBJ1-3
TGTGCCAGCTCACCCCGGGCCACAGGGGGAGATACGCAGTATTTT,CASSPRATGGDTQYF,TRBD1,.,TRBV18,TRBJ2-3
TGTGCCAGTAGTATACCCGCGGTCCCCATTCAGTACTTC,CASSIPAVPIQYF,.,.,TRBV19,TRBJ2-4
TGCGCCAGCAGCCCGGTAGGGAGCTCCTACGAGCAGTACTTC,CASSPVGSSYEQYF,.,.,TRBV5-1,TRBJ2-7
TGCGCCAGCAGCCAAGGAACTAGCGGGACGTCCCGCACAGATACGCAGTATTTT,CASSQGTSGTSRTDTQYF,TRBD2,.,TRBV4-1,TRBJ2-3
TGTGCCAGCAGCGCCCGACTGGAGTCCTACGAGCAGTACTTC,CASSARLESYEQYF,.,few,TRBV9,TRBJ2-7
TGTGCCAGCAGCTTCTCAGCGTATAGCACAGATACGCAGTATTTT,CASSFSAYSTDTQYF,.,few,TRBV11-1,TRBJ2-3
TGTGCCTGGAGTGCCGGACTAGCGGGGGACTGGGTTTTTGAGACCCAGTACTTC,CAWSAGLAGDWVFETQYF,TRBD2,once,TRBV30,TRBJ2-5
TGTGCCAGCAGCCCTGGCGGTGAGCAGTTCTTC,CASSPGGEQFF,.,.,TRBV9,TRBJ2-1
TGCGCCAGCAGCTTGGGACCCGCAGGGGCGAACTATGGCTACACCTTC,CASSLGPAGANYGYTF,.,.,TRBV5-1,TRBJ1-2
TGTGCCTGGAGTGTCCCTCGGACAGCAAGAGCTTTCTTT,CAWSVPRTARAFF,.,few,TRBV30,TRBJ1-1
TGTGCCAGTAGTATGGGGAGGGCCGAGACCCAGTACTTC,CASSMGRAETQYF,TRBD2,.,TRBV19,TRBJ2-5
TGTGCCACCAGCAGAGATTTCCAGGGGGCAAACGAGCAGTACTTC,CATSRDFQGANEQYF,TRBD1,.,TRBV15,TRBJ2-7
TGTGCCAGCAGCCAAGATTTGAGTAGCGGAAACATTCAGTACTTC,CASSQDLSSGNIQYF,.,.,TRBV4-2,TRBJ2-4
TGTGCCAGCAGTCAGGGGGGAAGCACAGATACGCAGTATTTT,CASSQGGSTDTQYF,.,.,TRBV28,TRBJ2-3
TGTGCCACCAAGGGTGTAGGGGGCTCTGGAAACACCATATATTTT,CATKGVGGSGNTIYF,.,.,TRBV6-6,TRBJ1-3
TGCGCCAGCAGCTCTGGGGACAGGATCGGGGAGACCCAGTACTTC,CASSSGDRIGETQYF,TRBD1,.,TRBV5-1,TRBJ2-5
TGTGCCAGCAGCCAGACTAGCGGGGACTTCAATGAGCAGTTCTTC,CASSQTSGDFNEQFF,TRBD2,.,TRBV7-3,TRBJ2-1
TGTGCCAGCAGTTTATCGGTGGACGGGCAGGGGGCCCAGTACTTC,CASSLSVDGQGAQYF,TRBD1,.,TRBV27,TRBJ2-5
TGTGCCAGCTCACCTAGCGGCTCTGGGGCCAACGTCCTGACTTTC,CASSPSGSGANVLTF,.,.,TRBV18,TRBJ2-6
TGTGCCAGCAGCCAAGAGGCGGCCCAATCTTGGGAGCAGTACTTC,CASSQEAAQSWEQYF,.,.,TRBV4-2,TRBJ2-5
TGTGCCAGCAGTCCCACAGCCGACTATGGCTACACCTTC,CASSPTADYGYTF,.,.,TRBV6-6,TRBJ1-2
TGCGCCAGCAGCCGCCCGACTAGCGGCTTCTACAATGAGCAGTTCTTC,CASSRPTSGFYNEQFF,TRBD2,.,TRBV4-1,TRBJ2-1
TGCGCCAGCAGGCGACTAGCGGGAGGGCCTTACAATGAGCAGTTCTTC,CASRRLAGGPYNEQFF,TRBD2,.,TRBV5-1,TRBJ2-1
TGTGCCAGCAAGGGTGGCCGGGGGGAAAATCAGCCCCAGCATTTT,CASKGGRGENQPQHF,.,.,TRBV25-1,TRBJ1-5
TGTGCCACCGCCACCACAGGGACCGGGGAGCTGTTTTTT,CATATTGTGELFF,.,few,TRBV6-1,TRBJ2-2
TGCGCCAGCAGCCAATTCCGTCGCGACTCCTACAATGAGCAGTTCTTC,CASSQFRRDSYNEQFF,.,.,TRBV4-1,TRBJ2-1
TGTGCCAGCAGCCGGGCGGGAGGGATGGAGACCCAGTACTTC,CASSRAGGMETQYF,TRBD2,.,TRBV2,TRBJ2-5
TGTGCCAGCAGCTACATTACATCTAGCACAGATACGCAGTATTTT,CASSYITSSTDTQYF,.,few,TRBV7-8,TRBJ2-3
TGTGCCAGCAGCCGCGACAGCTTAGGAGGGAATGAGCAGTTCTTC,CASSRDSLGGNEQFF,.,.,TRBV7-2,TRBJ2-1
TGTGCCAGCAGTTTATCCGATCCTGGCAGGGAACAGTACTTC,CASSLSDPGREQYF,.,.,TRBV28,TRBJ2-7
TGTGCCAGTAGCAGGGCGCCCTACACCTACGAGCAGTACTTC,CASSRAPYTYEQYF,.,.,TRBV19,TRBJ2-7
TGTGCCAGCAGTCTTCCGGGACACGGCAAGGAGCAGTACTTC,CASSLPGHGKEQYF,.,.,TRBV27,TRBJ2-5
TGTGCCAGCGGGCCATCCTACGAGCAGTACTTC,CASGPSYEQYF,.,.,TRBV28,TRBJ2-7
TGTGCCAGCAGTAAAAGGACTAGCGGGAGCGGGGAGCTGTTTTTT,CASSKRTSGSGELFF,TRBD2,.,TRBV2,TRBJ2-2
TGCGCCAGCAGCTTGGCAGATGTGGGAGTCAACTATGGCTACACCTTC,CASSLADVGVNYGYTF,.,.,TRBV5-1,TRBJ1-2
TGTGCCAGCAGTTTCCAGACAGGGGGCGAGTACGAGCAGTACTTC,CASSFQTGGEYEQYF,TRBD1,.,TRBV6-6,TRBJ2-7
TGTGCCAGCAGCCATCTATCAGGGGGAGTCTCCTACGAGCAGTACTTC,CASSHLSGGVSYEQYF,TRBD1,.,TRBV14,TRBJ2-7
TGTGCCATCAGTGACCCGACAGGGGGAGACACTGAAGCTTTCTTT,CAISDPTGGDTEAFF,TRBD1,.,TRBV10-3,TRBJ1-1
TGTGCCAGCGGTAATAGTCAGGGGCCTTTTGAAGCTTTCTTT,CASGNSQGPFEAFF,.,.,TRBV28,TRBJ1-1
TGTGCCAGCTCACCCGGGACAGGGGGCTACAATGAGCAGTTCTTC,CASSPGTGGYNEQFF,TRBD1,.,TRBV18,TRBJ2-1
TGTGCCAGCAGCTTAGTACACACCAACTATGGCTACACCTTC,CASSLVHTNYGYTF,.,few,TRBV7-8,TRBJ1-2
TGCGCCAGCAGCCTCTCCATCGGGGAGGGGGAAGAGACCCAGTACTTC,CASSLSIGEGEETQYF,.,.,TRBV5-1,TRBJ2-5
TGTGCCAGCAGACTCGACGGGGAATGGAGCTACACCTTC,CASRLDGEWSYTF,.,.,TRBV27,TRBJ1-2
TGTGCCAGCATTCGCGAGACTGAAGCTTTCTTT,CASIRETEAFF,.,.,TRBV6-6,TRBJ1-1